This T cell receptor (beta chain) was sequenced during a study of cytomegalovirus exposure and HLA in healthy donors. On this clone itself: Its cognate antigen is unknown.

Whole-study findings and limits: There were reportedly fewer N-insertions in an Asian-associated ancestry cluster than the roughly 670-donor mean, in a later analysis.

V shed 5 bases and J shed 11 bases, with 12 bases lying between them. Germline assignment: CDR1 SEHNR and CDR2 FQNEAQ (reference sequence). The CDR3 covers 11 residues. A multiplex PCR was run with 60 Vbeta primers and 13 Jbeta primers. The protocol was immunoSEQ multiplex PCR, while the TCRdb copy is restricted to in-frame clones and leaves out a portion. This sample's clone table lists 150,000 to 200,000 clones. The sample comprised PBMCs. The chain is built from TRBV7-9 and TRBJ1-1; no definite D call. This TCR came from a woman aged 55-70 years in good health and CMV-seronegative. The CDR3 DNA is TGTGCCAGCAGCCCCCGAGGCGAGGCTTTCTTT. Translation gives CASSPRGEAFF.